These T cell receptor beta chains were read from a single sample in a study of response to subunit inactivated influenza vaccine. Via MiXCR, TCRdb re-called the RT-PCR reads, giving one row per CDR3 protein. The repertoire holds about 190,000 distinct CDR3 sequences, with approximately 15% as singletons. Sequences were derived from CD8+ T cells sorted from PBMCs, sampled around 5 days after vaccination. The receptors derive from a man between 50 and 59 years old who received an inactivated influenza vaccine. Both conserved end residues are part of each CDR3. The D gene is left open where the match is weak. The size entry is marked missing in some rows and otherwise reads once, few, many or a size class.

cdr3_aa: CASSFQTSGYTDTQYF
cdr3_nt: TGCGCCAGCAGCTTTCAGACTAGCGGTTACACAGATACGCAGTATTTT
v_call: TRBV5-1
j_call: TRBJ2-3
clone_size: many
cdr3_length: 16
d_call: TRBD2

cdr3_aa: CASSLDGGQPQHF
cdr3_nt: TGTGCCAGCAGCTTAGACGGGGGTCAGCCCCAGCATTTT
v_call: TRBV7-9
j_call: TRBJ1-5
clone_size: NA
cdr3_length: 13
d_call: NA

cdr3_aa: CASSGTGIGEQYF
cdr3_nt: TGTGCCAGCTCCGGGACAGGGATCGGCGAGCAGTACTTC
v_call: TRBV6-1
j_call: TRBJ2-7
clone_size: few
cdr3_length: 13
d_call: TRBD1

cdr3_aa: CASSTRTGEETQYF
cdr3_nt: TGTGCCAGCAGTACCAGGACAGGGGAGGAGACCCAGTACTTC
v_call: TRBV27
j_call: TRBJ2-5
clone_size: NA
cdr3_length: 14
d_call: TRBD1

cdr3_aa: CASSSSSGGPYNEQFF
cdr3_nt: TGTGCCAGCAGCTCCTCTAGCGGGGGCCCCTACAATGAGCAGTTCTTC
v_call: TRBV7-8
j_call: TRBJ2-1
clone_size: few
cdr3_length: 16
d_call: TRBD2

cdr3_aa: CASSQEGRTSTYNEQFF
cdr3_nt: TGCGCCAGCAGCCAAGAGGGCAGGACTTCCACCTACAATGAGCAGTTCTTC
v_call: TRBV4-3
j_call: TRBJ2-1
clone_size: NA
cdr3_length: 17
d_call: NA

cdr3_aa: CASTRDTPYNEQFF
cdr3_nt: TGTGCCAGCACTAGGGACACCCCTTACAATGAGCAGTTCTTC
v_call: TRBV2
j_call: TRBJ2-1
clone_size: NA
cdr3_length: 14
d_call: NA

cdr3_aa: CAIRRGVAYNEQFF
cdr3_nt: TGTGCCATCCGACGTGGCGTGGCCTACAATGAGCAGTTCTTC
v_call: TRBV12-3/TRBV12-4
j_call: TRBJ2-1
clone_size: many
cdr3_length: 14
d_call: NA

cdr3_aa: CASSQARVKDTQYF
cdr3_nt: TGCGCCAGCAGCCAAGCCCGAGTCAAAGATACGCAGTATTTT
v_call: TRBV4-3
j_call: TRBJ2-3
clone_size: few
cdr3_length: 14
d_call: NA

cdr3_aa: CATSRDSLDEQYF
cdr3_nt: TGTGCCACCAGCAGAGACAGTCTCGACGAGCAGTACTTC
v_call: TRBV15
j_call: TRBJ2-7
clone_size: NA
cdr3_length: 13
d_call: NA

cdr3_aa: CASSAGTGATYEQYF
cdr3_nt: TGCGCCAGCAGCGCAGGAACAGGGGCGACCTACGAGCAGTACTTC
v_call: TRBV10-2
j_call: TRBJ2-7
clone_size: many
cdr3_length: 15
d_call: TRBD1

cdr3_aa: CASSGRTDYGYTF
cdr3_nt: TGCGCCAGCAGCGGGAGGACAGACTATGGCTACACCTTC
v_call: TRBV5-1
j_call: TRBJ1-2
clone_size: few
cdr3_length: 13
d_call: NA

cdr3_aa: CASSQPGQNEKLFF
cdr3_nt: TGCGCCAGCAGCCAACCGGGACAGAATGAAAAACTGTTTTTT
v_call: TRBV4-1
j_call: TRBJ1-4
clone_size: NA
cdr3_length: 14
d_call: TRBD1

cdr3_aa: CASSWPQETQYF
cdr3_nt: TGTGCCAGCAGTTGGCCCCAAGAGACCCAGTACTTC
v_call: TRBV27
j_call: TRBJ2-5
clone_size: NA
cdr3_length: 12
d_call: NA

cdr3_aa: CASSLSGEADGYTF
cdr3_nt: TGTGCCAGCAGCTTATCAGGGGAAGCTGATGGCTACACCTTC
v_call: TRBV7-9
j_call: TRBJ1-2
clone_size: many
cdr3_length: 14
d_call: NA

cdr3_aa: CASSLELGQQAKNIQYF
cdr3_nt: TGTGCCAGCAGCTTGGAACTGGGACAGCAAGCCAAAAACATTCAGTACTTC
v_call: TRBV11-2
j_call: TRBJ2-4
clone_size: NA
cdr3_length: 17
d_call: TRBD1

cdr3_aa: CASSLAHVTGTEAFF
cdr3_nt: TGTGCCAGCAGCTTAGCGCATGTTACAGGGACTGAAGCTTTCTTT
v_call: TRBV7-8
j_call: TRBJ1-1
clone_size: NA
cdr3_length: 15
d_call: NA

cdr3_aa: CASSHRLAGGRSYNEQFF
cdr3_nt: TGTGCCAGCAGCCATCGACTAGCGGGAGGGAGGTCCTACAATGAGCAGTTCTTC
v_call: TRBV3-1
j_call: TRBJ2-1
clone_size: NA
cdr3_length: 18
d_call: TRBD2

cdr3_aa: CASSPDGLNTEAFF
cdr3_nt: TGTGCCAGCAGTCCGGACGGCCTGAACACTGAAGCTTTCTTT
v_call: TRBV12-3/TRBV12-4
j_call: TRBJ1-1
clone_size: few
cdr3_length: 14
d_call: NA

cdr3_aa: CASSFSRLEQYF
cdr3_nt: TGTGCCAGCAGCTTTTCTAGGCTCGAGCAGTACTTC
v_call: TRBV7-9
j_call: TRBJ2-7
clone_size: many
cdr3_length: 12
d_call: NA

cdr3_aa: CASSLRVGQGDTDTQYF
cdr3_nt: TGTGCCAGCAGTTTAAGGGTTGGGCAGGGAGACACAGATACGCAGTATTTT
v_call: TRBV28
j_call: TRBJ2-3
clone_size: few
cdr3_length: 17
d_call: NA

cdr3_aa: CASSLGGQQFF
cdr3_nt: TGTGCCAGCAGCCTAGGGGGCCAGCAGTTCTTC
v_call: TRBV28
j_call: TRBJ2-1
clone_size: few
cdr3_length: 11
d_call: TRBD1

cdr3_aa: CSARSGLAGGNDEQFF
cdr3_nt: TGCAGTGCTAGATCCGGACTAGCGGGAGGGAACGATGAGCAGTTCTTC
v_call: TRBV20-1
j_call: TRBJ2-1
clone_size: NA
cdr3_length: 16
d_call: TRBD2

cdr3_aa: CASSELGGNTEAFF
cdr3_nt: TGTGCCAGCAGCGAGCTGGGAGGGAACACTGAAGCTTTCTTT
v_call: TRBV2
j_call: TRBJ1-1
clone_size: few
cdr3_length: 14
d_call: NA

cdr3_aa: CASSPVTGEHEQFF
cdr3_nt: TGTGCCAGCAGCCCCGTTACGGGGGAACATGAGCAGTTCTTC
v_call: TRBV3-1
j_call: TRBJ2-1
clone_size: NA
cdr3_length: 14
d_call: NA

cdr3_aa: CASSARDRGVRETQYF
cdr3_nt: TGTGCCAGCAGCGCCCGGGACAGGGGAGTCCGAGAGACCCAGTACTTC
v_call: TRBV7-9
j_call: TRBJ2-5
clone_size: NA
cdr3_length: 16
d_call: TRBD1

cdr3_aa: CASINRISRGHEQYF
cdr3_nt: TGTGCCAGCATCAACCGGATCTCGAGGGGTCACGAGCAGTACTTC
v_call: TRBV6-8
j_call: TRBJ2-7
clone_size: many
cdr3_length: 15
d_call: NA

cdr3_aa: CASSLAYTGELFF
cdr3_nt: TGTGCCAGCAGCTTAGCGTACACCGGGGAGCTGTTTTTT
v_call: TRBV7-2
j_call: TRBJ2-2
clone_size: few
cdr3_length: 13
d_call: NA

cdr3_aa: CASSLSTSSEQFF
cdr3_nt: TGTGCCAGCAGCTTGTCGACTAGCAGTGAGCAGTTCTTC
v_call: TRBV7-6
j_call: TRBJ2-1
clone_size: NA
cdr3_length: 13
d_call: TRBD2

cdr3_aa: CSVELGTSGVTYEQYF
cdr3_nt: TGCAGCGTTGAATTGGGAACTAGCGGGGTAACCTACGAGCAGTACTTC
v_call: TRBV29-1
j_call: TRBJ2-7
clone_size: NA
cdr3_length: 16
d_call: TRBD2

cdr3_aa: CASRATSGGNEQFF
cdr3_nt: TGCGCCAGCAGAGCGACTAGCGGGGGAAATGAGCAGTTCTTC
v_call: TRBV10-2
j_call: TRBJ2-1
clone_size: few
cdr3_length: 14
d_call: TRBD2

cdr3_aa: CASSYPGPLYEQYF
cdr3_nt: TGTGCCAGCAGTTACCCGGGACCCCTCTACGAGCAGTACTTC
v_call: TRBV6-2/TRBV6-3
j_call: TRBJ2-7
clone_size: NA
cdr3_length: 14
d_call: NA

cdr3_aa: CASSLNGLGGTGELFF
cdr3_nt: TGTGCCAGCAGTTTAAATGGCCTAGGTGGGACCGGGGAGCTGTTTTTT
v_call: TRBV27
j_call: TRBJ2-2
clone_size: NA
cdr3_length: 16
d_call: NA

cdr3_aa: CATGQRNQPQHF
cdr3_nt: TGTGCCACCGGCCAGCGCAATCAGCCCCAGCATTTT
v_call: TRBV15
j_call: TRBJ1-5
clone_size: NA
cdr3_length: 12
d_call: NA

cdr3_aa: CAWSQYRDNEQFF
cdr3_nt: TGTGCCTGGAGCCAATACAGGGACAATGAGCAGTTCTTC
v_call: TRBV30
j_call: TRBJ2-1
clone_size: few
cdr3_length: 13
d_call: NA

cdr3_aa: CASSLGGGVNEQFF
cdr3_nt: TGCGCCAGCAGCTTGGGTGGGGGCGTAAATGAGCAGTTCTTC
v_call: TRBV5-1
j_call: TRBJ2-1
clone_size: few
cdr3_length: 14
d_call: NA

cdr3_aa: CASRLSSGVQETQYF
cdr3_nt: TGTGCCAGCAGGCTGTCATCAGGGGTCCAAGAGACCCAGTACTTC
v_call: TRBV12-3/TRBV12-4
j_call: TRBJ2-5
clone_size: many
cdr3_length: 15
d_call: NA

cdr3_aa: CASSLLGQGNTGELFF
cdr3_nt: TGTGCCAGCAGCTTACTAGGACAGGGAAACACCGGGGAGCTGTTTTTT
v_call: TRBV7-6
j_call: TRBJ2-2
clone_size: NA
cdr3_length: 16
d_call: TRBD1

cdr3_aa: CASRGLARYGSYEQYF
cdr3_nt: TGTGCCAGCAGAGGACTAGCGCGCTACGGCTCCTACGAGCAGTACTTC
v_call: TRBV27
j_call: TRBJ2-7
clone_size: few
cdr3_length: 16
d_call: TRBD2

cdr3_aa: CASSPQQGGGQPQHF
cdr3_nt: TGTGCCAGCAGTCCACAACAGGGGGGCGGTCAGCCCCAGCATTTT
v_call: TRBV12-3/TRBV12-4
j_call: TRBJ1-5
clone_size: NA
cdr3_length: 15
d_call: TRBD1

cdr3_aa: CASRPGTSAPRTDTQYF
cdr3_nt: TGTGCCAGCAGACCCGGGACTAGCGCACCCCGCACAGATACGCAGTATTTT
v_call: TRBV6-1
j_call: TRBJ2-3
clone_size: NA
cdr3_length: 17
d_call: TRBD2

cdr3_aa: CASDWLGNTGELFF
cdr3_nt: TGTGCCAGCGACTGGTTGGGGAACACCGGGGAGCTGTTTTTT
v_call: TRBV6-2/TRBV6-3
j_call: TRBJ2-2
clone_size: NA
cdr3_length: 14
d_call: NA

cdr3_aa: CSVVGRRLAWQPYEQYF
cdr3_nt: TGCAGCGTTGTTGGTAGGAGACTCGCATGGCAACCCTACGAGCAGTACTTC
v_call: TRBV29-1
j_call: TRBJ2-7
clone_size: NA
cdr3_length: 17
d_call: NA

cdr3_aa: CASSQVVRIGGGAGELFF
cdr3_nt: TGCGCCAGCAGCCAAGTCGTGAGAATCGGTGGAGGCGCCGGGGAGCTGTTTTTT
v_call: TRBV4-1
j_call: TRBJ2-2
clone_size: few
cdr3_length: 18
d_call: NA

cdr3_aa: CASSSSGQGWTSGSWYEQYF
cdr3_nt: TGTGCCAGCAGTTCATCCGGACAGGGGTGGACTAGCGGGTCCTGGTACGAGCAGTACTTC
v_call: TRBV28
j_call: TRBJ2-7
clone_size: NA
cdr3_length: 20
d_call: TRBD2

cdr3_aa: CASSYSRTGVTGELFF
cdr3_nt: TGTGCCAGCAGTTACTCCCGGACAGGGGTCACCGGGGAGCTGTTTTTT
v_call: TRBV6-5
j_call: TRBJ2-2
clone_size: NA
cdr3_length: 16
d_call: TRBD1

cdr3_aa: CACRSYSYEQYF
cdr3_nt: TGTGCCTGCCGCAGTTACTCCTACGAGCAGTACTTC
v_call: TRBV30
j_call: TRBJ2-7
clone_size: NA
cdr3_length: 12
d_call: NA

cdr3_aa: CASSLSMEGRANQPQHF
cdr3_nt: TGTGCCAGCAGTTTGTCAATGGAGGGCAGGGCCAATCAGCCCCAGCATTTT
v_call: TRBV28
j_call: TRBJ1-5
clone_size: few
cdr3_length: 17
d_call: NA

cdr3_aa: CASSIPWTGGTEAFF
cdr3_nt: TGTGCCAGTAGCATTCCATGGACAGGGGGAACTGAAGCTTTCTTT
v_call: TRBV19
j_call: TRBJ1-1
clone_size: many
cdr3_length: 15
d_call: TRBD1

cdr3_aa: CASSPIPLVAARYTF
cdr3_nt: TGTGCCAGCAGTCCAATCCCTCTGGTGGCTGCGCGCTACACCTTC
v_call: TRBV27
j_call: TRBJ1-2
clone_size: NA
cdr3_length: 15
d_call: NA

cdr3_aa: CASTQLASRPEDTQYF
cdr3_nt: TGTGCCAGCACACAACTAGCGTCCCGCCCGGAAGATACGCAGTATTTT
v_call: TRBV28
j_call: TRBJ2-3
clone_size: NA
cdr3_length: 16
d_call: TRBD2

cdr3_aa: CASSLWGANEQFF
cdr3_nt: TGCGCCAGCAGCTTGTGGGGTGCCAATGAGCAGTTCTTC
v_call: TRBV5-1
j_call: TRBJ2-1
clone_size: few
cdr3_length: 13
d_call: NA